This TCR beta chain stems from a study of OX40 agonist ivuxolimab in advanced cancers. Study-wide points: Dosing at 0.1 to 3.0 mg/kg was accompanied by clonal expansion of CD4+ and CD8+ blood T cells by week 6.

Trimming removed 2 bases from V and 4 bases from J, with 14 bases in between. The CDR3 sequence is 15 residues long. From germline, CDR1 is SGHRS and CDR2 YFSETQ. As regards this clone: What it binds is not known.

TCRdb's copy holds only in-frame clones and misses some; the assay was immunoSEQ multiplex PCR. The data contain 69,000 or so clones, around 84% of them singletons. The V call is TRBV5-1, the J call TRBJ2-3; D remains unclear. This clonotype was sampled from an adult with an advanced solid tumor such as melanoma, head and neck, liver or kidney cancer. Sequenced here: CD4+ or CD8+ T cells sorted from blood, sampled in a trial of the OX40 agonist ivuxolimab. The CDR3 here is CASSLSLNSADTQYF. Written as DNA, the CDR3 is TGCGCCAGCAGCTTATCTTTAAATTCCGCAGATACGCAGTATTTT.